This TCR beta chain was recovered during a study of beta chain features in type 1 diabetes (dated by TCRdb to the late 2010s). For the wider study: No differences in mean age, gender distribution, total cell number or subset yield were found between patients and healthy donors. The study compared TCRB repertoires of sorted circulating CD4+ T cell subsets between recently diagnosed type 1 diabetes patients and matched healthy donors. A total of roughly 100 million sorted cells were examined across all samples, and a strong correlation was observed between cell number per subset and RNA yield. Regulatory and stem cell-like memory subsets were obtained from only 8 patients and about 8 healthy donors, while naive and central memory subsets were obtained from all 30 or so donors.

CDR1 and CDR2 were assigned from the germline V gene as MNHEY and SVGAGI. V loses 0 bases of germline sequence and J loses 4 bases, and the interval between the two ends is 12 bases. CDR3 length: 15 amino acids, cysteine to phenylalanine. Left in the record is the CDR3 DNA by itself, 45 bases read in frame from the first base. The High Capacity cDNA Reverse Transcription Kit was used to reverse transcribe all of the isolated RNA, meaning that expressed TCRB transcripts were what got sequenced. Naive, central memory and regulatory T cell samples underwent deep immunoSEQ sequencing, averaging roughly 3.4 million total reads per sample. Sorted cells were lysed in RLT buffer, and RNA was extracted using DNase-treated RNeasy Micro or Mini kits according to cell number. To prevent cross-contamination, every cell subset was processed on its own, while patient and healthy donor samples were processed together. Using the immunoSEQ multiplex PCR, TCRB sequences were amplified from cDNA into 87-bp fragments spanning the CDR3 region. Amplicons were sequenced on the Illumina HiSeq platform. The authors' pipeline ran thus. Synthetic template baselines were used to correct PCR bias computationally, reads within Hamming distance 2 were collapsed together, and singletons that could not be merged were discarded. Reads were aligned against IMGT to assign V, D and J genes, CDR3 length and insertions or deletions at six rearrangement sites. Within each subset, clonotype counts were normalized to sorted cell number, and only after that were true diversity and Gini coefficients computed with the tcR R package. Repertoire sharing was quantified using the overlap coefficient calculated on TCRB nucleotide sequences. TCRdb took this table from immuneACCESS and kept in-frame rearrangements with V and J called. Such tables lack part of the clones; where checked against another copy, unresolved V genes explain under half of the gap, and the rest is unexplained. The DNA gave D and trimming, while V, J and clone size come from that table. The sample table records nearly 350,000 clones; under 8.5% of these occur just once. The leading ten clones occupy approximately 0.44% of the sample.

From each donor, a single peripheral blood sample of 95 to 150 mL on average was drawn into heparinised tubes. Naive, central memory, regulatory and stem cell-like memory CD4+ T cells were sorted on a BD FACSAria II using a panel including CD45RO, CCR7, CD25, CD127, CD95 and CD27. All sorted populations exceeded 95% purity. PBMCs were isolated right away by Lymphoprep density gradient centrifugation and were stained directly, without culture. So that batch effects would be minimized, each experiment stained and sorted samples in pairs, pairing one healthy donor with one patient. Study-level results and caveats: Naive, central memory and regulatory TCRB repertoires appeared to be more similar among patients than among healthy donors. Because small numbers of individuals were included in the HLA sub-analyses, any influence of HLA type on TCRB rearrangement was left unresolved. Fewer insertions and more nucleotide deletions at VDJ recombination sites were observed in patients with type 1 diabetes, implying thymic rearrangement abnormalities. Because cDNA rather than genomic DNA was sequenced, highly expressing activated cells could have been over-represented, although no difference in activation and CD3 levels was found between groups. In all four CD4+ subsets, TCRB CDR3 length was moderately but significantly shorter in type 1 diabetes patients. PCR may preferentially amplify shorter templates, but because patient and control samples were amplified and corrected together, any resulting skew would affect both groups equally.

Note on this clone: Its binding antigen is unknown. No base quality information exists; no much larger clone differs at one position.

The rearrangement combines TRBV6-5 with TRBJ2-5; no D segment can be confidently identified. The sample comprised central memory CD4+ T cells from blood. This TCR derives from a young woman in good health. The CDR3 amino acid sequence is: CASSYSVGLGETQYF. The sequence in DNA is TGTGCCAGCAGTTACTCGGTTGGTTTGGGAGAGACCCAGTACTTC.